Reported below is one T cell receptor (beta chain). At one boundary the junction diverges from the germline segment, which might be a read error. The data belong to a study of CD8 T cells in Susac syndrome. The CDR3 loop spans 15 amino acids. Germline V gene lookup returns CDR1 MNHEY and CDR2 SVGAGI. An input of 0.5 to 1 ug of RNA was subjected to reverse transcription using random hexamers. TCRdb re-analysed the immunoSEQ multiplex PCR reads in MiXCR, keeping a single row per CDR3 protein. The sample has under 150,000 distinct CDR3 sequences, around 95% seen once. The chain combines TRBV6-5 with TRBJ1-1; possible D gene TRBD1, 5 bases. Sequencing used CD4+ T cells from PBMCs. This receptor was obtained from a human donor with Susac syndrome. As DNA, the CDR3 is TGTGCCAGCAGCTACTCCGTCAGGGTGAACACTGAAGCTTTCTTT. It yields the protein CASSYSVRVNTEAFF.